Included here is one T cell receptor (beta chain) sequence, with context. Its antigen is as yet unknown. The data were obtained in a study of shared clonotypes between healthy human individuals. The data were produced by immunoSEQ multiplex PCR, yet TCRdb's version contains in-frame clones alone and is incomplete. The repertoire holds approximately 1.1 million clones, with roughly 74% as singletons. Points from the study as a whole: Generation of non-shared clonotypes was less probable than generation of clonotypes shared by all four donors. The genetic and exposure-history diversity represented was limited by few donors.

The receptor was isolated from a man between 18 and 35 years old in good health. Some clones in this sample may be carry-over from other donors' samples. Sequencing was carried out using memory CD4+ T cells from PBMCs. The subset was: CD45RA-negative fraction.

The CDR3 DNA follows: TGTGCCAGCTCACCACGGCGGGAGGTCAATGAGCAGTTCTTC. Protein sequence: CASSPRREVNEQFF. The chain has TRBV18 and TRBJ2-1, with TRBD2 matching over 8 bases. Germline trimming cut 1 base from V and 6 bases from J; bases unmatched to any gene: 2. The CDR3 extends over 14 amino acids. Germline CDR1 is KGHSH and CDR2 is LQKENI.